This TCR beta chain was identified during a study of cytomegalovirus exposure and HLA in healthy donors. Overall study context: A data release that came early held around 85 million unique TCRs from HLA-typed donors.

General study points: Accurate prediction of most subjects' HLA-A and HLA-B alleles from TCR beta sequences was reported.

Germline CDR1 SGHRS, CDR2 YFSETQ. The CDR3 runs to 12 residues. Primers for the PCR totalled 60 Vbeta and 13 Jbeta. In the authors' methods: Per a later analysis, the number of unique TCR beta chains was about 80 million, of which 9 million to 14 million were shared. Sequencing was performed with immunoSEQ multiplex PCR; in TCRdb, only in-frame clones are kept and a portion is missing. That table gives V, J and clone size, and the DNA gave D and trimming. This sample's table has 150,000 or so clones. In the case of this clone: The target antigen is unknown.

Sequenced sample: PBMCs. This TCR was sampled from a woman aged 60 to 75 in good health and CMV-seronegative. The rearrangement links TRBV5-1 to TRBJ2-5; D is ambiguous. The end of the DNA fits TRBJ2-7 better, so the J call may be wrong. The CDR3 sequence is CASSLDLYEQYF. In DNA form, the CDR3 reads TGCGCCAGCAGCTTGGACCTGTACGAGCAGTACTTC.